What follows are 21 T cell receptor beta chains derived from one specimen sequenced in a study of IL-17A CD8 T cells in psoriatic arthritis synovium. Magnetically isolated CD3+ T cells were stimulated 1.5 hours with PMA and ionomycin. Actively inflamed joints of psoriatic arthritis patients supplied the aspirated synovial fluid. Data came from immunoSEQ multiplex PCR; TCRdb stores just in-frame clones and leaves some out. The data hold thousands of clones, with around three quarters observed a single time. Sequencing input: IFN-gamma+ CD8+ T cells from synovial fluid. Subset given: IL-17A-IFNgamma+ memory CD8+ (Tc1) cells. All receptors derive from a human donor with psoriatic arthritis.

The gene calls are TRBV28 and TRBJ2-2; D tentatively reads TRBD1 or TRBD2 (5 bases each). The CDR3 contains 15 residues. Per germline, CDR1 MDHEN and CDR2 SYDVKM. V dropped 6 bases and J dropped 0 bases, with 11 bases sitting between them. The CDR3 DNA sequence: TGTGCCAGCAGCCCCGGGACCCCGAACACCGGGGAGCTGTTTTTT. Translated: CASSPGTPNTGELFF.

J is TRBJ2-1 and V is TRBV7-9; D not certain. Germline values: CDR1 SEHNR, CDR2 FQNEAQ (reference sequence). This CDR3 has 12 amino acids. Trimming removed 0 bases at V and 10 bases at J, with 7 bases between. The CDR3 reads CASSLAYYEQFF. The CDR3 DNA is TGTGCCAGCAGCTTAGCTTACTACGAGCAGTTCTTC.

This clone is large (0.1 to 1%) by share. The chain recombines TRBV13 with TRBJ2-3, with D perhaps TRBD2 (6 bases). Between the trimmed V and J ends, which lost 2 bases and 5 bases, there was a span of 17 bases. The germline V gene encodes CDR1 PRHDT and CDR2 FYEKMQ (reference sequence). The CDR3 contains 16 residues. The CDR3 region is CASSLRVGRSGDTQYF. CDR3 DNA: TGTGCCAGCAGCTTAAGAGTTGGGAGGTCAGGAGATACGCAGTATTTT.

V and J are TRBV9 and TRBJ2-3; TRBD2 matches 8 bases. This CDR3 has 16 residues. Germline values: CDR1 SGDLS, CDR2 YYNGEE. V gave up 4 bases and J gave up 4 bases; unmatched junction bases: 11. CDR3: CASSPPGLVFSDTQYF. CDR3 nucleotides: TGTGCCAGCAGCCCCCCGGGACTAGTGTTTTCAGATACGCAGTATTTT.

The CDR3 here is CASSQVGSNGRGVSYEQYF. The CDR3 nucleotides are TGTGCCAGCAGCCAAGTCGGGTCAAACGGTAGGGGAGTCTCCTACGAGCAGTACTTC. The rearrangement joins TRBV14 to TRBJ2-7; D tentatively reads TRBD1 or TRBD2 (5 bases each). The CDR3 covers 19 residues. Trimming removed 1 base from V and 0 bases from J, with 22 bases in between. Germline V lookup: CDR1 SGHDN, CDR2 FVKESK.

V gene TRBV6-6 combines with J gene TRBJ2-7; TRBD2 matches at 10 bases. CDR3 length: 15 amino acids. V trimming: 7 bases; J trimming: 3 bases; junction bases outside the gene matches: 9. Per germline, CDR1 MNHNY and CDR2 SVGAGI (reference sequence). Here the CDR3 reads CASKIEAGGLYEQYF. The CDR3, as DNA: TGTGCCAGCAAAATCGAAGCGGGAGGGCTCTACGAGCAGTACTTC.

The CDR3 DNA reads as TGTGCCAGCAGTGAGACAGGGAGCACCGGGGAGCTGTTTTTT. Its protein product is CASSETGSTGELFF. The chain links TRBV6-4 to TRBJ2-2; TRBD1 aligns across 7 bases. This CDR3 is built from 14 residues. Trimming took 3 bases from V and 4 from J; bases not matched to a gene: 2. The germline CDR1 and CDR2 sequences are MRHNA and SNTAGT.

The chain combines TRBV5-6 with TRBJ2-7, with D tentatively TRBD2 (6 bases). From germline, CDR1 is SGHDT and CDR2 YYEEEE. The CDR3 loop spans 14 amino acids. V lost 0 bases and J lost 4, with 11 bases in between. CDR3: CASSLVTSRYEQYF. The DNA of the CDR3 is TGTGCCAGCAGCTTGGTAACTAGCAGATACGAGCAGTACTTC. Drawing the rest from reference TRBV5-6 and TRBJ2-7, the complete variable domain is DAGVTQSPTHLIKTRGQQVTLRCSPKSGHDTVSWYQQALGQGPQFIFQYYEEEERQRGNFPDRFSGHQFPNYSSELNVNALLLGDSALYLCASSLVTSRYEQYFGPGTRLTVT.

The chain combines TRBV27 with TRBJ2-7, with TRBD2 as a possible D gene (5 bases). Trimming took off 6 bases at V and 0 bases at J, with 18 bases between the two ends. The length of the CDR3 is 16 residues. The germline V gene encodes CDR1 MNHEY and CDR2 SMNVEV (reference sequence). The CDR3 DNA reads TGTGCCAGCAGACCCTTCCTCGGACTTACCTCCTACGAGCAGTACTTC. Translating it yields CASRPFLGLTSYEQYF.

CDR3 DNA: TGTGCCAGCAACCCCTTACGAGACTCTGGAAACACCATATATTTT. This encodes CASNPLRDSGNTIYF. The genes are TRBV6-1 and TRBJ1-3, with no clear D. V lost 7 bases to trimming and J lost 0 bases, with 13 bases between them. The CDR3 is 15 residues long. CDR1 and CDR2 (germline): MNHNS, SASEGT.

J is TRBJ2-7 and V is TRBV7-6; 11 nucleotides agree with TRBD2. Germline CDR1 SGHVS, CDR2 FNYEAQ. V was pared by 2 bases and J by 5 bases, with 5 bases of the junction left unmatched. This CDR3 is 15 amino acids long. CDR3 protein: CASSLFFSGRDEQYF. CDR3 coding DNA: TGTGCCAGCAGCTTATTCTTTAGCGGGAGGGACGAGCAGTACTTC.

The genes are TRBV6-1 and TRBJ2-7; D is ambiguous. Trimming stripped 0 bases from V and 1 base from J, with 10 bases between. This CDR3 has 15 residues. The germline V gene has CDR1 MNHNS and CDR2 SASEGT. The chain's CDR3 is CASSEAAGASYEQYV. DNA of the CDR3: TGTGCCAGCAGTGAAGCGGCTGGAGCGTCCTACGAGCAGTACGTC.

This clone was recorded only once. Other DNA sequences of this sample code for an identical CDR3. J is TRBJ1-4 and V is TRBV30, with D maybe TRBD1 (5 bases). CDR1 is GTSNPN, CDR2 SVGIG, per germline (reference sequence). V dropped 5 bases and J dropped 2 bases, with 18 bases sitting between them. The CDR3 spans 16 residues. The CDR3 DNA sequence: TGTGCCTGGTCTTTTGGGACGGTGGCGACTAATGAAAAACTGTTTTTT. This encodes CAWSFGTVATNEKLFF.

V usage is TRBV7-8 and J usage is TRBJ2-7; 10 nucleotides match TRBD1. The trim removed 5 bases at V and 4 bases at J, leaving 5 bases unmatched. The CDR3 runs 14 residues. From germline, CDR1 is SGHVS and CDR2 FQNEAQ. CDR3 DNA sequence: TGTGCCAGCAGCCCTAGGGACAGGGGATACGAGCAGTACGTC. Translation: CASSPRDRGYEQYV.

This rearrangement joins TRBV11-3 to TRBJ2-1, with D perhaps TRBD2 (5 bases). The germline V gene has CDR1 SGHNT and CDR2 YENEEA. Trimming left V 6 bases short and J 3 bases short, with 12 bases between. There are 14 residues in the CDR3. The CDR3 region has the DNA TGTGCCAGCAGTTCCCGGGGAAGCTACAATGAGCAGTTCTTC. Its protein product is CASSSRGSYNEQFF. The whole variable domain, filled in from reference TRBV11-3 and TRBJ2-1, reads EAGVVQSPRYKIIEKKQPVAFWCNPISGHNTLYWYLQNLGQGPELLIRYENEEAVDDSQLPKDRFSAERLKGVDSTLKIQPAELGDSAVYLCASSSRGSYNEQFFGPGTRLTVL.

By share of the sample, this clone is large. This chain uses TRBV4-3 with TRBJ1-5; 9 nucleotides line up with TRBD1. The length of the CDR3 is 15 residues. The V gene's germline CDR1 is LGHNA and CDR2 YSLEER. J gave up 4 bases and V 5 bases, and 6 bases lay outside the gene matches. The CDR3 bases are TGCGCCAGCAGCTTGGGGACAGGGCGGAATCAGCCCCAGCATTTT. It is translated as CASSLGTGRNQPQHF.

This clone was picked up one time. J is TRBJ2-3 and V is TRBV19; D possibly matches TRBD1 or TRBD2 (5 bases each). The CDR3 consists of 15 residues. Germline V gene data show CDR1 as LNHDA and CDR2 as SQIVND (reference sequence). V shed 4 bases and J shed 0 bases, with 11 bases lying between them. The CDR3 here is CASSRGTVSTDTQYF. CDR3 nucleotide sequence: TGTGCCAGTAGTAGGGGGACGGTCAGCACAGATACGCAGTATTTT.

The chain has TRBV6-4 and TRBJ2-3; D unresolved. The CDR3 covers 13 residues. V lost 2 bases and J lost 2, with 5 bases in between. CDR1 and CDR2 from the germline V gene are MRHNA and SNTAGT. The CDR3 loop is CASSDRATDTQYF. CDR3 coding DNA: TGTGCCAGCAGTGACAGGGCCACAGATACGCAGTATTTT.

The chain couples TRBV2 to TRBJ1-4; D not certain. The germline V gene has CDR1 SNHLY and CDR2 FYNNEI. The V end lost 7 bases, the J end lost 1 base, and 7 bases lay between the germline ends. The CDR3 covers 13 residues. The CDR3 region is CASTLQTNEKLFF. The CDR3 DNA reads TGTGCCAGCACCCTGCAAACTAATGAAAAACTGTTTTTT.

The rearrangement uses TRBV4-2 and TRBJ2-3; 14 bases are shared with TRBD2. The CDR3 totals 18 residues. Trimming took 1 base from V and 0 from J; bases not matched to a gene: 3. CDR1 and CDR2 from the germline V gene are LGHNA and YNFKEQ. DNA of the CDR3: TGTGCCAGCAGCCAAGGACTAGCGGGAGGGCCTAGCACAGATACGCAGTATTTT. As protein: CASSQGLAGGPSTDTQYF.

The chain couples TRBV28 to TRBJ1-1; 9 bases match TRBD1. CDR1 and CDR2 from the germline V gene are MDHEN and SYDVKM. J gave up 6 bases and V 5 bases, and 16 bases lay outside the gene matches. The CDR3 has 17 residues. The CDR3 DNA is TGTGCCAGCAGTATCACTACAAATAGACAGGGGGGCCCTGAAGCTTTCTTT. Amino acids: CASSITTNRQGGPEAFF.